The 6 T cell receptor beta chains reported below all come from one sample, sequenced in a study of blood T cell repertoires in COVID-19. TCRdb's table, derived via immunoSEQ multiplex PCR, lists solely in-frame clones and lacks some. The sample yields under 250,000 clones, around 90% seen once. The sequenced sample consisted of peripheral blood. These TCRs come from a man in his 60s who had recovered from COVID-19.

This clone turned up a few times. The J gene is TRBJ2-7, the V gene TRBV3-1 (or the pseudogene TRBV3-2); the match to TRBD2 covers 10 bases. Germline CDR1 and CDR2: LGHDT and YNNKEL (reference sequence). The CDR3 has 20 amino acids. The J segment lost 4 bases and the V segment lost 0 bases, leaving 18 bases of the junction unmatched. CDR3 nucleotide sequence: TGTGCCAGCAGCCAAGAAAATGCAGCTAGCGGGAGCAAGAGAGGATACGAGCAGTACTTC. The encoded protein is CASSQENAASGSKRGYEQYF.

The chain has TRBV19 and TRBJ1-3; TRBD1 aligns across 12 bases. CDR1 is LNHDA, CDR2 SQIVND, per germline (reference sequence). V trimming: 4 bases; J trimming: 7 bases; junction bases outside the gene matches: 11. This CDR3 is 17 amino acids long. CDR3 sequence: CASSTNRDRGRGNTIYF. As DNA, the CDR3 is TGTGCCAGTAGTACCAACCGGGACAGGGGGCGCGGGAACACCATATATTTT.

CDR3 protein: CASIPAGKGELFF. Written as DNA, the CDR3 is TGTGCCAGCATTCCCGCCGGGAAGGGGGAGCTGTTTTTT. V and J are TRBV6-5 and TRBJ2-2; the D gene is possibly TRBD2 (5 bases). The germline gives CDR1 MNHEY, CDR2 SVGAGI. V lost 7 bases and J lost 8, with 14 bases in between. This CDR3 spans 13 amino acids.

The chain joins TRBV5-1 to TRBJ2-3; 7 bases match TRBD2. There are 15 residues in the CDR3. Losses at the gene ends were 5 bases for V and 2 bases for J; bases not matched to a gene: 8. Germline CDR1 is SGHRS and CDR2 is YFSETQ. The CDR3 DNA is TGCGCCAGCAGGTTGCGGGGGACTTCCACAGATACGCAGTATTTT. As protein: CASRLRGTSTDTQYF.

The V and J genes are TRBV6-5 and TRBJ2-5, with a weak D call TRBD1 (5 bases). Germline V gene data show CDR1 as MNHEY and CDR2 as SVGAGI. The CDR3 has 13 residues. With 2 bases removed from V and 5 bases from J, the gap between germline ends came to 9 bases. The CDR3 region is CASSYQGYETQYF. The DNA of the CDR3 is TGTGCCAGCAGTTACCAGGGTTACGAGACCCAGTACTTC.

This rearrangement joins TRBV4-3 to TRBJ1-6; a weak D match, TRBD1 (5 bases). Per germline, CDR1 LGHNA and CDR2 YSLEER. The CDR3 loop spans 18 amino acids. The V end lost 0 bases, the J end lost 0 bases, and 12 bases lay between the germline ends. The CDR3 sequence is CASSQDRAVSSYNSPLHF. DNA of the CDR3: TGCGCCAGCAGCCAAGACAGGGCAGTGAGCTCCTATAATTCACCCCTCCACTTT.